This T cell receptor (beta chain) was sequenced for a study of blood T cells in healthy people across ages. Study-level points and caveats: As age increased, TCR beta diversity per million T cells fell in a roughly linear fashion.

The table lists this clonotype with a few counts. Its specificity is not known. Sample-barcoded 5' priming and a J-beta primer mix drove a second PCR of about 6 to 11 cycles. Each single sample gave us at least 3 million CDR3-containing paired-end reads. In TCRdb, the 5' RACE reads were re-called with MiXCR into one record per CDR3 protein. The table records fewer than 1.5 million distinct CDR3 sequences, around 39% of them present only once. There are 15 residues in the CDR3. The J segment lost 8 bases and the V segment lost 3 bases, leaving 13 bases of the junction unmatched. Germline values: CDR1 DFQATT, CDR2 SNEGSKA (reference sequence).

The chain recombines TRBV20-1 with TRBJ2-1; 7 bases align to TRBD2. The receptor's source is a woman aged 18-30 years in good health. Sequenced sample: blood. CDR3 sequence reads: CSASGYAGVSDEQFF. CDR3 DNA sequence: TGCAGTGCTAGCGGCTATGCGGGAGTATCCGATGAGCAGTTCTTC.